This T cell receptor (beta chain) was recovered during a study of regulatory T cells in long-lasting Graves disease. Time point here: newly diagnosed GD, antithyroid drugs for less than 3 months. RNA extracted from PBMCs served as the sequencing template. This clonotype was recorded at least ten times. The junction departs from the called germline gene at one end, perhaps through a read error. In germline, CDR1 is MDHEN, CDR2 SYDVKM. The CDR3 runs 14 residues. Libraries of TCR beta came from iRepertoire HTBI primers plus Arm-PCR of CDR3 regions. TCRdb re-called the multiplex PCR reads through MiXCR, storing one row per CDR3 protein. Of 580,000 or so distinct CDR3 sequences listed, around 16% are singletons. This same sample was also taken into another study, of T cells in Graves' hyperthyroidism and ophthalmopathy.

The sample in question was peripheral blood mononuclear cells (PBMCs), obtained at new diagnosis, from a patient treated with antithyroid drugs. This chain links TRBV28 with TRBJ2-7; TRBD1 matches at 7 bases. The source of this sequence is a man younger than 35 with Graves disease. The CDR3 spells CASSQPGQNYEQYF. Here the CDR3 DNA reads TGCGCCAGCAGCCAACCGGGACAGAACTACGAGCAGTACTTC.